This entry lists 17 T cell receptor beta chains sequenced from one sample in a study of sequential checkpoint blockade in melanoma (dated 2019 in TCRdb). The treatment or condition label, as the study defines it: randomized to nivolumab then ipilimumab (arm A) or the reverse (arm B). The receptor library was made with the immunoSEQ multiplex PCR assay. The table was pulled from immuneACCESS by TCRdb, which kept in-frame rearrangements only. Such tables lose some clones; where checked, under half of the loss comes from unresolved V genes, and the rest has no known cause. In all, the sample holds about 7,000 clones, and about 28% of those were seen once. The ten largest clonotypes hold around 25% of the sample. Sequenced material: tumor tissue (inferred from file names), taken from a patient given nivolumab and ipilimumab in sequence. Receptor source: a human donor with melanoma.

V gene TRBV18 combines with J gene TRBJ2-5; D is undetermined. The V gene lost 3 bases and the J gene lost 1 base, with 12 bases spanning the gap. In germline, CDR1 is KGHSH, CDR2 LQKENI. The CDR3 totals 15 residues. CDR3 DNA: TGTGCCAGCTCACCCCCGTCGCGCCCCCAAGAGACCCAGTACTTC. It yields the protein CASSPPSRPQETQYF.

By share of the sample, this clone is medium-sized. The V gene is TRBV6-8, the J gene TRBJ2-2; the D call may be TRBD1 or TRBD2 (5 bases each). Deletions cut 5 bases from V and 2 bases from J, with 9 bases between. Per the germline V gene, CDR1 is MNHGY and CDR2 is SAAAGT. The CDR3 length is 14 residues. The CDR3 region has the DNA TGTGCCAGCAGTAGCCGGGACAACACCGGGGAGCTGTTTTTT. It translates to CASSSRDNTGELFF.

This clone was picked up a small number of times. This chain's CDR3 is CASSFRLAGRNGTQYF. Written as DNA, the CDR3 is TGTGCCAGCAGCTTCCGACTAGCGGGAAGGAATGGGACCCAGTACTTC. This rearrangement joins TRBV11-3 to TRBJ2-5; 11 nucleotides line up with TRBD2. Losses at the gene ends were 3 bases for V and 7 bases for J; bases not matched to a gene: 10. The CDR3 length is 16 residues. Germline V gives CDR1 SGHNT, CDR2 YENEEA.

This chain uses TRBV5-1 with TRBJ2-3, with D possibly TRBD2 on 6 matching bases. Germline values: CDR1 SGHRS, CDR2 YFSETQ. V shed 4 bases and J shed 4 bases, with 16 bases lying between them. The CDR3 extends over 15 amino acids. For the CDR3, the DNA is TGCGCCAGCAGCCAGTACTTCCCGGGGGCAGATACGCAGTATTTT. Residues: CASSQYFPGADTQYF.

This sequence joins TRBV11-3 and TRBJ2-7, with 11 nucleotides matching TRBD2. Germline V gene sequence: CDR1 SGHNT, CDR2 YENEEA. The CDR3 extends over 17 amino acids. V lost 0 bases to trimming and J lost 0 bases; unmatched junction nucleotides: 4. The CDR3 sequence is CASSLETSGSYSYEQYF. CDR3 nucleotide sequence: TGTGCCAGCAGCTTAGAAACTAGCGGGAGTTACTCCTACGAGCAGTACTTC.

This chain uses TRBV14 with TRBJ2-7, with a tentative D call TRBD2 (5 bases). Trimming cost V 4 bases and J 4 bases, with 17 bases left between them. Germline values: CDR1 SGHDN, CDR2 FVKESK. The CDR3 is 15 residues long. CDR3 sequence (DNA): TGTGCCAGCAGCCGGGAACTCGGACTGCCTTACGAGCAGTACTTC. It codes for CASSRELGLPYEQYF.

This clone was seen at least ten times. The chain has TRBV11-3 and TRBJ2-5, with 9 bases fitting TRBD2. Per germline, CDR1 SGHNT and CDR2 YENEEA. The V segment lost 5 bases and the J segment 5 bases; nucleotides outside the gene matches: 9. CDR3 length equals 15 residues. The CDR3, as DNA: TGTGCCAGCAGCCCGACTAGCGGACGATGGGAGACCCAGTACTTC. Amino acids: CASSPTSGRWETQYF.

This chain links TRBV19 with TRBJ1-5; TRBD1 aligns across 7 bases. CDR1 is LNHDA and CDR2 is SQIVND in the germline V gene (reference sequence). This CDR3 comprises 14 residues. Losses at the gene ends were 6 bases for V and 2 bases for J; bases not matched to a gene: 4. In DNA form, the CDR3 reads TGTGCCAGTAGCCCAGGGACAGGCAATCAGCCCCAGCATTTT. Residues: CASSPGTGNQPQHF.

The chain links TRBV10-3 to TRBJ2-1, with D perhaps matching TRBD2 (6 bases). V gave up 1 base and J gave up 7 bases, with 14 bases separating them. The CDR3 covers 15 residues. Germline lookup yields CDR1 ENHRY and CDR2 SYGVKD. CDR3 sequence (DNA): TGTGCCATCAGTGAGTTTGGGACTGGGATGAATGAGCAGTTCTTC. Translation gives CAISEFGTGMNEQFF.

The rearrangement joins TRBV5-1 to TRBJ2-7; D call uncertain. The germline gives CDR1 SGHRS, CDR2 YFSETQ. Trimming shortened V by 4 bases and J by 5 bases, and 16 bases separated the two germline ends. The CDR3 has 14 residues. CDR3 nucleotide sequence: TGCGCCAGCAGCGAGCCGGAGCCCATCAACGAGCAGTACTTC. Protein sequence: CASSEPEPINEQYF.

The chain uses TRBV6-8 and TRBJ2-1, with 12 nucleotides matching TRBD1. Germline-derived CDR1 and CDR2 are MNHGY and SAAAGT. This CDR3 has 16 residues. The trim removed 2 bases at V and 7 bases at J, leaving 6 bases unmatched. CDR3 residues: CASSYPRDRGRNEQFF. In nucleotides, the CDR3 is TGTGCCAGCAGTTACCCCCGGGACAGGGGGCGAAATGAGCAGTTCTTC.

V gene TRBV6-8 combines with J gene TRBJ2-2, with D possibly TRBD2 on 6 matching bases. CDR1 is MNHGY, CDR2 SAAAGT, per germline. Trimming took 5 bases from V and 5 from J, leaving 9 bases between them. The CDR3 loop spans 13 amino acids. CDR3 sequence (DNA): TGTGCCAGCAGTGGCGGGGCTACCGGGGAGCTGTTTTTT. It is translated as CASSGGATGELFF.

In this sample, this clone turned up a few times. The V and J genes are TRBV14 and TRBJ2-3; 8 bases map to TRBD2. This CDR3 has 15 residues. Germline V lookup: CDR1 SGHDN, CDR2 FVKESK. With V trimmed by 4 bases and J by 8 bases, 11 bases remained unmatched. This CDR3 is CASSLLAGPFATQYF. CDR3 coding DNA: TGTGCCAGCAGCCTCCTAGCGGGCCCCTTCGCTACGCAGTATTTT.

This clone is medium-sized by share. The chain joins TRBV4-1 to TRBJ2-3; 8 nucleotides match TRBD2. This CDR3 contains 17 residues. The V gene end was trimmed by 0 bases and the J gene end by 3 bases; junction bases not matched to a gene: 8. Per germline, CDR1 MGHRA and CDR2 YSYEKL. The chain's CDR3 is CASSQEGPGGLTDTQYF. The CDR3 region has the DNA TGCGCCAGCAGCCAAGAGGGTCCGGGAGGGTTGACAGATACGCAGTATTTT.

This clone turned up a few times. This chain links TRBV6-8 with TRBJ2-5; D gene ambiguous. Trimming removed 9 bases at V and 3 bases at J, with 11 bases between. The CDR3 contains 12 residues. Germline V gene data show CDR1 as MNHGY and CDR2 as SAAAGT. CDR3 loop: CASSLGKETQYF. CDR3 nucleotide sequence: TGTGCCAGTAGTCTGGGTAAAGAGACCCAGTACTTC.

The chain has TRBV6-8 and TRBJ2-7; 9 bases are shared with TRBD2. This CDR3 is built from 17 residues. Trimming cost V 0 bases and J 3 bases; bases outside gene matches: 9. Germline V gives CDR1 MNHGY, CDR2 SAAAGT. CDR3 bases: TGTGCCAGCAGTTACTCGACTCTTAGTAGCGGGGGCTACGAGCAGTACTTC. Amino acids: CASSYSTLSSGGYEQYF.

This clone turned up a few times. The chain has TRBV6-8 and TRBJ2-7; 7 bases are shared with TRBD2. V gave up 5 bases and J gave up 7 bases; unmatched junction bases: 14. This CDR3 has 15 amino acids. Germline V gives CDR1 MNHGY, CDR2 SAAAGT. The CDR3 DNA follows: TGTGCCAGCAGTCCCGCCGGGACTATTGCTAAAGAGCAGTACTTC. Protein: CASSPAGTIAKEQYF.